This TCR beta chain is drawn from a study of vaccination and CD4 T cells after COVID-19. The treatment: approximately 11-day PBMC culture with coronavirus spike peptide pools or control peptides (ViraFEST assay). On day 3 and again on day 7, fresh IL-2 medium was used to replace half the medium. Sequenced with the Oncomine TCR Beta short-read assay was DNA taken from cultured CD4+ T cells. Scientists extracted genomic DNA from CD4+ T cells grown in culture. From the PCR reads, TCRdb called clonotypes with MiXCR, one entry per CDR3 protein. The table includes tens of thousands of distinct CDR3 sequences, around 54% detected once. This clonotype was seen a handful of times. What it recognizes is unknown. The ends were cut back, 1 base at V and 0 bases at J, with 15 bases in the middle. CDR3 length equals 18 residues. The germline CDR1 and CDR2 sequences are SGHTA and FQGNSA.

The TCR comes from a human donor who had recovered from COVID-19. Sequencing was performed on CD4+ T cells from blood, cultured in vitro. This chain uses TRBV7-2 with TRBJ2-2; D is uncertain. CDR3 amino acids: CASSLGFGQLSNTGELFF. The CDR3 nucleotides are TGTGCCAGCAGCTTAGGCTTTGGGCAGCTCTCGAACACCGGGGAGCTGTTTTTT.